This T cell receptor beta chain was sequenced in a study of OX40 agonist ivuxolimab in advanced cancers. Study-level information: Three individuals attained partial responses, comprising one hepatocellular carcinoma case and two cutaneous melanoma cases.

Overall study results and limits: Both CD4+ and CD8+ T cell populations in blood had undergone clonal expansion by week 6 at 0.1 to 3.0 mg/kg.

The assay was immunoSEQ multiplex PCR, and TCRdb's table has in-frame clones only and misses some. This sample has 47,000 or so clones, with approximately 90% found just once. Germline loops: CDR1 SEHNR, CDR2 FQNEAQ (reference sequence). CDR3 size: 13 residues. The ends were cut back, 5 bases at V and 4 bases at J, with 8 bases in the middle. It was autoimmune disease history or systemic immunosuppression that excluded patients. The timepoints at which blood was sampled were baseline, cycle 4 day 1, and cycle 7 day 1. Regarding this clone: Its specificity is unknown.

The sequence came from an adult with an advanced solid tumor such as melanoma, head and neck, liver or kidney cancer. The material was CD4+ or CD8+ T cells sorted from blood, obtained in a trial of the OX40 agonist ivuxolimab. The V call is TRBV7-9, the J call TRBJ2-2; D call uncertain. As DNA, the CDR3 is TGTGCCAGCAGCCCTCTCGTCACCGGGGAGCTGTTTTTT. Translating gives CASSPLVTGELFF.